Following are 31 T cell receptor beta chains from one sample sequenced in a study of stem cell transplantation in POMP-related autoinflammatory disease. Profiling relied on immunoSEQ multiplex PCR, and the TCRdb table lists in-frame clones only, not all of them. The profile covers over 25,000 clones, with 70% to 90% appearing a single time and 0.72% taken by the ten largest. Here the sequenced sample was CD4+ T cells from PBMCs, taken before stem cell transplantation. These receptor sequences come from a human donor with POMP-related autoinflammation and immune dysregulation (PRAID).

The chain joins TRBV5-6 to TRBJ1-2; D is possibly TRBD1 (6 bases). Looked up from germline, CDR1 is SGHDT and CDR2 is YYEEEE. V was shortened by 0 bases and J by 4 bases, with 16 bases between the two germline ends. The CDR3 covers 16 residues. This CDR3 is CASSLVTAGARYGYTF. The DNA for the CDR3 is TGTGCCAGCAGCTTGGTAACTGCAGGGGCTCGCTATGGCTACACCTTC.

The rearrangement joins TRBV28 to TRBJ2-1, with D perhaps TRBD2 (6 bases). Germline V gives CDR1 MDHEN, CDR2 SYDVKM. V gave up 3 bases and J gave up 2 bases, with 8 bases separating them. The CDR3 has 14 amino acids. CDR3 coding DNA: TGTGCCAGCAGTTTGGCGGGAACCTACAATGAGCAGTTCTTC. This translates into CASSLAGTYNEQFF.

The chain combines TRBV19 with TRBJ1-4; D not resolved. Germline CDR1 is LNHDA and CDR2 is SQIVND (reference sequence). The CDR3 spans 15 residues. V gave up 2 bases and J gave up 6 bases, with 13 bases separating them. The CDR3 spells CASSITGSGYEKLFF. DNA of the CDR3: TGTGCCAGTAGTATAACCGGGTCGGGATATGAAAAACTGTTTTTT.

The chain employs TRBV5-1 and TRBJ2-1, with 11 nucleotides matching TRBD2. The CDR3 consists of 16 residues. After removal of 4 bases from V and 6 bases from J, the junction contained 9 bases not matched to a gene. Germline lookup yields CDR1 SGHRS and CDR2 YFSETQ. The CDR3 DNA reads TGCGCCAGCAGCCACCCCCTTAGCGGGGGGGTCAATGAGCAGTTCTTC. It yields the protein CASSHPLSGGVNEQFF.

This chain joins TRBV5-8 and TRBJ2-1; the D gene could be TRBD1 or TRBD2 (5 bases each). CDR1 is SGHTS and CDR2 is YDEGEE in the germline V gene. The V and J ends lost 0 bases and 8 bases respectively, with 15 bases between them. The CDR3 consists of 15 residues. The CDR3 DNA sequence: TGTGCCAGCAGCTTGGGTCTGCGGAGAGGGGATGAGCAGTTCTTC. Encoded protein: CASSLGLRRGDEQFF.

This rearrangement joins TRBV2 to TRBJ2-3; TRBD1 aligns across 9 bases. V trimming: 6 bases; J trimming: 8 bases; junction bases outside the gene matches: 9. The CDR3 spans 14 residues. Germline CDR1 reads SNHLY; CDR2 reads FYNNEI. The CDR3 DNA sequence: TGTGCCAGCAGCGTACAGGGGGCGCCGGGTACGCAGTATTTT. Amino acids: CASSVQGAPGTQYF.

This chain links TRBV5-1 with TRBJ2-7, with TRBD2 matching over 12 bases. The V gene end was trimmed by 4 bases and the J gene end by 2 bases; junction bases not matched to a gene: 1. Germline values: CDR1 SGHRS, CDR2 YFSETQ. The CDR3 is made up of 14 amino acids. CDR3 sequence: CASSRTSGTYEQYF. DNA for the CDR3: TGCGCCAGCAGCAGGACTAGCGGGACCTACGAGCAGTACTTC.

The table lists this clone with a few counts. The chain combines TRBV19 with TRBJ1-1; no reliable D call. V dropped 7 bases and J dropped 0 bases, with 6 bases sitting between them. Germline CDR1 reads LNHDA; CDR2 reads SQIVND (reference sequence). The CDR3 is made up of 12 amino acids. The CDR3 DNA follows: TGTGCCAGTAAAAGGTTGAACACTGAAGCTTTCTTT. It is translated as CASKRLNTEAFF.

This clone occurred once. The V gene is TRBV6-5, the J gene TRBJ2-1; possible D gene TRBD2, 7 bases. Trimming took off 8 bases at V and 4 bases at J, with 15 bases between the two ends. The CDR3 runs to 14 residues. Germline CDR1 MNHEY, CDR2 SVGAGI. DNA for the CDR3: TGTGCCAGCGGTCTCAGGGGAGGGTACAATGAGCAGTTCTTC. It yields the protein CASGLRGGYNEQFF.

The chain employs TRBV6-7 and TRBJ1-3; 7 bases are a match to TRBD1. TRBV6-7 is given ORF status, its function remaining uncertain. The CDR3 spans 18 residues. With V trimmed by 2 bases and J by 4 bases, 14 bases remained unmatched. The chain's CDR3 is CASSYMEPETGSGNTIYF. CDR3 nucleotides: TGTGCCAGCAGTTACATGGAACCCGAGACAGGGAGCGGAAACACCATATATTTT.

V and J are TRBV30 and TRBJ2-1; 14 bases align to TRBD2. The trim removed 4 bases at V and 5 bases at J, leaving 7 bases unmatched. CDR1 and CDR2 (germline): GTSNPN, SVGIG (reference sequence). The CDR3 extends over 16 amino acids. The CDR3 loop is CAWKGLAGAVHNEQFF. The CDR3 nucleotides read TGTGCCTGGAAGGGACTAGCGGGGGCGGTCCACAATGAGCAGTTCTTC.

The V gene is TRBV7-9, the J gene TRBJ1-1, with 7 bases lining up with TRBD1. Per germline, CDR1 SEHNR and CDR2 FQNEAQ (reference sequence). CDR3 size: 13 residues. V shed 4 bases and J 3 bases; nucleotides not matched to a gene: 2. CDR3 DNA sequence: TGTGCCAGCAGCTACACAGGGGACACTGAAGCTTTCTTT. Translation gives CASSYTGDTEAFF.

This clone was counted a single time. This chain connects TRBV5-1 to TRBJ2-1; maybe TRBD2 (6 bases). Germline CDR1 and CDR2: SGHRS and YFSETQ. Trimming shortened V by 0 bases and J by 1 base, and 11 bases separated the two germline ends. This CDR3 is built from 16 residues. CDR3 protein: CASSLGGANSYNEQFF. CDR3 in DNA: TGCGCCAGCAGCTTGGGCGGGGCTAATTCCTACAATGAGCAGTTCTTC.

The rearrangement joins TRBV10-2 to TRBJ1-1, with 8 bases matching TRBD1. The CDR3 has 14 amino acids. Germline-derived CDR1 and CDR2 are WSHSY and SAAADI. V shed 0 bases and J 6 bases; nucleotides not matched to a gene: 3. The CDR3 loop is CASSESKTGAEAFF. CDR3 nucleotide sequence: TGCGCCAGCAGTGAGTCAAAGACAGGGGCTGAAGCTTTCTTT.

The V gene is TRBV11-2, the J gene TRBJ1-6; D perhaps matches TRBD1 (5 bases). V dropped 5 bases and J dropped 4 bases, with 12 bases sitting between them. Germline loops: CDR1 SGHAT, CDR2 FQNNGV. The CDR3 runs 15 residues. The CDR3 DNA reads as TGTGCCAGCAGCCCTAGGGGAGGTTATAATTCACCCCTCCACTTT. This sequence encodes CASSPRGGYNSPLHF.

The J gene is TRBJ2-5, the V gene TRBV19; D remains ambiguous. The V gene's germline CDR1 is LNHDA and CDR2 SQIVND (reference sequence). V gave up 1 base and J gave up 2 bases, with 14 bases separating them. The CDR3 covers 16 residues. The CDR3 sequence is CASSIGGPGWQETQYF. The CDR3 region has the DNA TGTGCCAGTAGTATAGGAGGACCGGGCTGGCAAGAGACCCAGTACTTC.

V and J are TRBV6-5 and TRBJ2-3; D ambiguous. From germline, CDR1 is MNHEY and CDR2 SVGAGI. This CDR3 has 14 residues. V was clipped by 7 bases and J by 0 bases, with 11 bases between them. CDR3 sequence: CASKVSRSTDTQYF. The CDR3 DNA sequence: TGTGCCAGCAAGGTCTCGCGGAGCACAGATACGCAGTATTTT.

Details on this clone: Other DNA sequences within the sample encode an identical CDR3. The chain couples TRBV6-1 to TRBJ1-5, with 9 bases that match TRBD1. The CDR3 covers 12 residues. V trimming: 9 bases; J trimming: 5 bases; junction bases outside the gene matches: 2. CDR1 and CDR2 (germline): MNHNS, SASEGT. The CDR3 sequence: CASRTGDQPQHF. In DNA form, the CDR3 reads TGTGCCAGTAGGACAGGGGATCAGCCCCAGCATTTT.

The chain combines TRBV18 with TRBJ2-2; tentatively, D is TRBD1 (5 bases). The V end lost 6 bases, the J end lost 4 bases, and 15 bases lay between the germline ends. The CDR3 length is 15 residues. CDR1 and CDR2 from the germline V gene are KGHSH and LQKENI. For the CDR3, the DNA is TGTGCCAGCTCCACAGGATCGAGGAGCACCGGGGAGCTGTTTTTT. It is translated as CASSTGSRSTGELFF. Using reference TRBV18 and TRBJ2-2 for the parts outside the CDR3, the full variable domain is NAGVMQNPRHLVRRRGQEARLRCSPMKGHSHVYWYRQLPEEGLKFMVYLQKENIIDESGMPKERFSAEFPKEGPSILRIQQVVRGDSAAYFCASSTGSRSTGELFFGEGSRLTVL.

This clone was counted once. This chain connects TRBV18 to TRBJ1-1; D call uncertain. Germline CDR1 is KGHSH and CDR2 is LQKENI. Trimming took 0 bases from V and 5 from J, leaving 4 bases between them. This CDR3 is built from 12 residues. The CDR3: CASSPPGTEAFF. The CDR3 bases are TGTGCCAGCTCACCACCAGGGACTGAAGCTTTCTTT.

The chain carries TRBV28 and TRBJ1-3, with D unresolved. V was cut by 4 bases and J by 0 bases, with 10 bases left in between. The CDR3 is 15 residues long. Germline V gives CDR1 MDHEN, CDR2 SYDVKM. CDR3 in DNA: TGTGCCAGCAGTTCCCTTGGAGCCTCTGGAAACACCATATATTTT. Its protein is CASSSLGASGNTIYF.

The V gene is TRBV19, the J gene TRBJ2-3, with D perhaps assigned TRBD1 or TRBD2 (6 bases each). Trimming pared 2 bases from V and 2 bases from J, leaving 11 bases between. The CDR3 covers 15 residues. Germline V gene lookup returns CDR1 LNHDA and CDR2 SQIVND (reference sequence). The CDR3 reads CASSIRGPNTDTQYF. Here the CDR3 DNA reads TGTGCCAGTAGTATACGGGGGCCGAACACAGATACGCAGTATTTT.

This chain links TRBV5-1 with TRBJ1-1, with D possibly matching TRBD1 (5 bases). Looked up from germline, CDR1 is SGHRS and CDR2 is YFSETQ. V lost 10 bases and J 4 bases, leaving 14 bases between the germline ends. The CDR3 spans 12 residues. The CDR3 loop is CAATDGGTEAFF. The CDR3 DNA sequence: TGCGCCGCTACGGACGGGGGCACTGAAGCTTTCTTT.

This chain links TRBV5-1 with TRBJ2-1, with D unclear. Trimming took 0 bases from V and 0 from J, leaving 10 bases between them. CDR3 length: 16 amino acids. CDR1 and CDR2 (germline): SGHRS, YFSETQ. The CDR3 sequence is CASSLEAYPSYNEQFF. CDR3 nucleotide sequence: TGCGCCAGCAGCTTGGAGGCCTACCCCTCCTACAATGAGCAGTTCTTC.

The chain is built from TRBV5-1 and TRBJ1-5; no definite D call. Trimming left V 4 bases short and J 2 bases short, with 10 bases between. CDR3 size: 14 residues. Germline values: CDR1 SGHRS, CDR2 YFSETQ. In nucleotides, the CDR3 is TGCGCCAGCAGCCTCGACGGTGGCAATCAGCCCCAGCATTTT. This sequence encodes CASSLDGGNQPQHF. The complete variable domain, with remaining parts taken from reference TRBV5-1 and TRBJ1-5, reads KAGVTQTPRYLIKTRGQQVTLSCSPISGHRSVSWYQQTPGQGLQFLFEYFSETQRNKGNFPGRFSGRQFSNSRSEMNVSTLELGDSALYLCASSLDGGNQPQHFGDGTRLSIL.

This clone was seen once. V is TRBV5-4 and J is TRBJ1-2, with a possible D match to TRBD1 (5 bases). The CDR3 is made up of 14 amino acids. Germline V gives CDR1 SGHNT, CDR2 YYREEE (reference sequence). Trimming stripped 2 bases from V and 3 bases from J, with 11 bases between. The CDR3 nucleotides are TGTGCCAGCAGCTTTGTTGGAGGGGACTATGGCTACACCTTC. It yields the protein CASSFVGGDYGYTF.

The chain uses TRBV6-5 and TRBJ2-7, with TRBD1 as a possible D gene (5 bases). The germline V gene has CDR1 MNHEY and CDR2 SVGAGI. The CDR3 contains 13 residues. V lost 0 bases to trimming and J lost 5 bases, with 8 bases between them. For the CDR3, the DNA is TGTGCCAGCAGTTACTCGTTAGGGGACGAGCAGTACTTC. Residues: CASSYSLGDEQYF.

J is TRBJ2-2 and V is TRBV9; D gene uncertain. V shed 4 bases and J shed 0 bases, with 7 bases lying between them. Germline V lookup: CDR1 SGDLS, CDR2 YYNGEE. The CDR3 has 14 residues. CDR3 region: CASSTRTNTGELFF. In DNA form, the CDR3 reads TGTGCCAGCAGCACCCGGACGAACACCGGGGAGCTGTTTTTT.

The V and J genes are TRBV5-1 and TRBJ2-3; D assignment may be TRBD1 or TRBD2 (6 bases each). This CDR3 is built from 17 residues. V lost 6 bases and J 0 bases, leaving 20 bases between the germline ends. Looked up from germline, CDR1 is SGHRS and CDR2 is YFSETQ. The CDR3 nucleotides read TGCGCCAGCAACTACCACTGGCGGGACATAAGCACAGATACGCAGTATTTT. Its translation: CASNYHWRDISTDTQYF.

The V gene is TRBV5-1, the J gene TRBJ2-5, with D tentatively TRBD1 (6 bases). The CDR3 sequence is 15 residues long. Per the germline V gene, CDR1 is SGHRS and CDR2 is YFSETQ. V was shortened by 2 bases and J by 5 bases, with 16 bases between the two germline ends. Here the CDR3 DNA reads TGCGCCAGCAGCTTCCGGGACATGGGATGGGAGACCCAGTACTTC. Residues: CASSFRDMGWETQYF.

The chain combines TRBV5-4 with TRBJ2-1, with 10 positions matching TRBD2. The V gene end was trimmed by 4 bases and the J gene end by 5 bases; junction bases not matched to a gene: 6. CDR3 length: 15 residues. Germline-derived CDR1 and CDR2 are SGHNT and YYREEE (reference sequence). The CDR3, as DNA: TGTGCCAGCAGCCCCCGGACTAGCGGCGACAATGAGCAGTTCTTC. Protein product: CASSPRTSGDNEQFF. The complete variable domain, with remaining parts taken from reference TRBV5-4 and TRBJ2-1, reads ETGVTQSPTHLIKTRGQQVTLRCSSQSGHNTVSWYQQALGQGPQFIFQYYREEENGRGNFPPRFSGLQFPNYSSELNVNALELDDSALYLCASSPRTSGDNEQFFGPGTRLTVL.